This T cell receptor beta chain was profiled in a study of blood T cells in healthy people across ages. A second PCR, run for about 6 to 11 cycles, used a sample-barcoded 5' primer plus a J-beta primer mix. From the 5' RACE reads, TCRdb called clonotypes with MiXCR, one entry per CDR3 protein. The table lists 780,000 or so distinct CDR3 sequences, roughly 56% of them singletons. Germline CDR1 reads DFQATT; CDR2 reads SNEGSKA (reference sequence). The CDR3 has 14 residues. The V segment lost 1 base and the J segment 4 bases; nucleotides outside the gene matches: 1. In its sample, this clonotype was seen once.

Input material: blood. V and J are TRBV20-1 and TRBJ2-1; 10 bases map to TRBD1. The receptor was isolated from a man in his forties or fifties in good health. Written as DNA, the CDR3 is TGCAGTGCTAGAGCGGGACAGGGGTACAATGAGCAGTTCTTC. Protein: CSARAGQGYNEQFF.